This record looks at one T cell receptor (beta chain) sequence and its context. The data originate from a study of T cell responses to AZD1222 COVID-19 vaccine. The CDR3 covers 13 residues. The junction had 2 bases not matched to a gene; V was cut back by 8 bases and J by 0 bases. CDR1 and CDR2 from the germline V gene are MNHEY and SVGAGI. Sequencing used immunoSEQ multiplex PCR; TCRdb keeps in-frame clones, though not all of them. The data contain 95,000 to 100,000 clones, roughly nine tenths of them seen just once; the ten biggest clones take up 1.3%. The chain links TRBV6-5 to TRBJ2-3, with TRBD2 matching over 7 bases. The material sequenced was peripheral blood, taken on day 0 of AZD1222 vaccination. This receptor was taken from an adult in good health. The CDR3 region has the DNA TGTGCCAGCGGTAGCGGGAGCACAGATACGCAGTATTTT. Protein sequence: CASGSGSTDTQYF.